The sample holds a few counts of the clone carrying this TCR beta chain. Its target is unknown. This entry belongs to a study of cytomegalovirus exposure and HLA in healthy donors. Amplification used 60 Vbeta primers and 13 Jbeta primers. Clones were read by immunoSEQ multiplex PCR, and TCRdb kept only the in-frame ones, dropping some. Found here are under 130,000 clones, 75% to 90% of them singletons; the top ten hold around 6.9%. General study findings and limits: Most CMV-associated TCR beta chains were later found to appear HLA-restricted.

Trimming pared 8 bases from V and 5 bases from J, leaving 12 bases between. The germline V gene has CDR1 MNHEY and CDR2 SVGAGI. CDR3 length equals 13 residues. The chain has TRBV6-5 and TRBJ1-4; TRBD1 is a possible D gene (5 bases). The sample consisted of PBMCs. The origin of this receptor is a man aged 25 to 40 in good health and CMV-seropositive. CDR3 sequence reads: CASRGGDNEKLFF. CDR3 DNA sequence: TGTGCCAGCCGGGGGGGGGACAATGAAAAACTGTTTTTT.